Listed here are 19 T cell receptor beta chains from one sample, sequenced in a study of T-cell reconstitution after alpha-beta-depleted transplantation in children. Unique molecular identifiers were used to barcode this TCRbeta library. TCRdb fed the PCR reads into MiXCR, producing one record per CDR3 protein. The table has 600,000 to 700,000 distinct CDR3 sequences, less than 15% seen once. The sample consisted of PBMCs, taken before TCRalphabeta/CD19-depleted stem cell transplant. Receptor source: a girl aged 2-10 years with congenital amegakaryocytic thrombocytopenia, due to receive a stem cell transplant.

The genes are TRBV10-3 and TRBJ2-3, with 7 bases that match TRBD2. Germline CDR1 ENHRY, CDR2 SYGVKD. Trimming took 6 bases from V and 4 from J; bases not matched to a gene: 7. The CDR3 is made up of 14 amino acids. The CDR3 here is CAIRTGTTPDTQYF. The CDR3 DNA reads TGTGCCATCAGAACCGGGACTACCCCAGATACGCAGTATTTT.

This clonotype was recorded many times. The DNA of the CDR3 is TGCGCCAGCAGCTTGGTCGGGACAGCCTCCTACGAGCAGTACTTC. Its protein product is CASSLVGTASYEQYF. The chain links TRBV5-1 to TRBJ2-7, with 7 bases matching TRBD1. The CDR3 runs to 15 residues. CDR1 and CDR2 from the germline V gene are SGHRS and YFSETQ. With 0 bases clipped from V and 0 bases from J, the junction kept 3 bases outside the gene matches.

Comments on this clonotype: Germline and junction disagree at one end, which may indicate a read error. The J gene is TRBJ1-5, the V gene TRBV12-3 or TRBV12-4, with D hard to call. The CDR3 covers 13 residues. Here the CDR3 DNA reads TGTGCCATCAGTTTTGGGTTATATCAGCCCCAGCATTTT. Residues: CAISFGLYQPQHF.

This clonotype occurred a few times. The chain is built from TRBV6-2 or TRBV6-3 and TRBJ2-7, with 7 nucleotides matching TRBD2. CDR1 MNHEY and CDR2 SVGEGT come from the germline V gene. V lost 8 bases and J lost 6; bases outside the gene matches: 10. This CDR3 comprises 13 residues. The CDR3 loop is CASEDGGSAEQYF. The CDR3 bases are TGTGCCAGCGAGGATGGCGGGAGCGCCGAGCAGTACTTC.

This clonotype was seen ten or more times. This chain links TRBV5-1 with TRBJ2-1; 10 nucleotides match TRBD1. CDR1 is SGHRS, CDR2 YFSETQ, per germline. J was trimmed by 8 bases and V by 0 bases; bases with no gene match: 5. CDR3 size: 15 residues. CDR3 sequence (DNA): TGCGCCAGCAGCTTGGGACAGGGGGCATACTATGAGCAGTTCTTC. This encodes CASSLGQGAYYEQFF.

In this sample, this clonotype turned up a few times. The CDR3 DNA follows: TGTGCCAGCAGCCCCAACCAGGGGGATACGCAGTATTTT. Its protein product is CASSPNQGDTQYF. The rearrangement links TRBV3-1 to TRBJ2-3; tentative D call: TRBD1 (6 bases). V gave up 4 bases and J gave up 6 bases, with 11 bases separating them. This CDR3 is 13 amino acids long. Germline CDR1 reads LGHDT; CDR2 reads YNNKEL (reference sequence).

This clonotype was counted many times. The genes are TRBV15 and TRBJ2-5; weak D call: TRBD2 (5 bases). Germline loops: CDR1 LNHNV, CDR2 YYDKDF (reference sequence). CDR3 size: 14 residues. V lost 1 base and J 6 bases, leaving 12 bases between the germline ends. CDR3: CATSRGRDRKTQYF. For the CDR3, the DNA is TGTGCCACCAGCAGAGGCCGGGATAGGAAGACCCAGTACTTC.

This clonotype occurred many times. This chain uses TRBV5-1 with TRBJ2-5; 9 bases fit TRBD1. The CDR3 loop spans 17 amino acids. Per germline, CDR1 SGHRS and CDR2 YFSETQ. V shed 4 bases, J shed 5 bases, and the junction held 15 bases outside the gene matches. This CDR3 reads CASSPIPFQDRGETQYF. Here the CDR3 DNA reads TGCGCCAGCAGCCCTATACCTTTTCAGGACAGGGGTGAGACCCAGTACTTC.

At least ten counts were recorded for this clonotype. The rearrangement uses TRBV6-5 and TRBJ1-5; no clear D. The CDR3 extends over 16 amino acids. Germline CDR1 is MNHEY and CDR2 is SVGAGI. V shed 1 base and J shed 4 bases, with 14 bases lying between them. In nucleotides, the CDR3 is TGTGCCAGCAGTTACTTGAAGCAGGCCTTAAATCAGCCCCAGCATTTT. Translated: CASSYLKQALNQPQHF.

There are many counts of this clonotype. The chain joins TRBV3-1 to TRBJ1-2; maybe TRBD1 (6 bases). The CDR3 spans 13 residues. The V end lost 0 bases, the J end lost 7 bases, and 9 bases lay between the germline ends. Germline V gives CDR1 LGHDT, CDR2 YNNKEL (reference sequence). CDR3 loop: CASSQDGGGGYTF. CDR3 DNA: TGTGCCAGCAGCCAAGATGGGGGCGGTGGCTACACCTTC.

In this sample, this clonotype turned up a few times. V is TRBV14 and J is TRBJ1-1; D is uncertain. Germline V gene lookup returns CDR1 SGHDN and CDR2 FVKESK. The CDR3 is made up of 14 amino acids. V lost 0 bases and J lost 1, with 6 bases in between. The DNA of the CDR3 is TGTGCCAGCAGCCAAGAAGTAGCGAACACTGAAGCTTTCTTT. Translated: CASSQEVANTEAFF.

V is TRBV10-3 and J is TRBJ2-7; the match to TRBD2 covers 9 bases. Per germline, CDR1 ENHRY and CDR2 SYGVKD. V shed 7 bases and J 0 bases; nucleotides not matched to a gene: 4. The length of the CDR3 is 14 residues. The CDR3 spells CAITQREDSYEQYF. CDR3 nucleotides: TGTGCCATCACCCAGCGGGAGGACTCCTACGAGCAGTACTTC.

The gene calls are TRBV20-1 and TRBJ2-1; no firm D call. This CDR3 region has 15 residues. Germline loops: CDR1 DFQATT, CDR2 SNEGSKA (reference sequence). V was pared by 1 base and J by 5 bases, with 15 bases between. CDR3 in amino acids: CSARGVGRVDNEQFF. CDR3 DNA: TGCAGTGCTAGAGGGGTGGGTAGAGTCGACAATGAGCAGTTCTTC.

This clonotype was counted between two and nine times. The chain is built from TRBV20-1 and TRBJ1-5; TRBD1 matches 7 bases. CDR1 and CDR2 from the germline V gene are DFQATT and SNEGSKA (reference sequence). CDR3 size: 15 residues. The junction had 11 bases not matched to a gene; V was cut back by 6 bases and J by 3 bases. The CDR3 sequence is CSATTGVNLNQPQHF. The DNA for the CDR3 is TGCAGTGCAACAACAGGGGTCAACCTCAATCAGCCCCAGCATTTT.

At least ten counts were recorded for this clonotype. The rearrangement uses TRBV7-9 and TRBJ2-1, with D perhaps TRBD1 (5 bases). The germline CDR1 and CDR2 sequences are SEHNR and FQNEAQ (reference sequence). Trimming took 1 base from V and 2 from J, leaving 9 bases between them. The CDR3 sequence is 15 residues long. The CDR3 region is CASSLGRATYNEQFF. CDR3 coding DNA: TGTGCCAGCAGCTTAGGCAGGGCAACCTACAATGAGCAGTTCTTC.

The genes are TRBV11-1 and TRBJ2-1, with D maybe TRBD2 (5 bases). Germline CDR1 SGHAT, CDR2 FQDESV (reference sequence). The CDR3 is 19 amino acids. Between the trimmed V and J ends, which lost 3 bases and 7 bases, there was a span of 28 bases. DNA of the CDR3: TGTGCCAGCAGCTTCGACGGCTCGGTTAGGTTGACTAAGACGAATGAGCAGTTCTTC. Its translation: CASSFDGSVRLTKTNEQFF.

The chain joins TRBV30 to TRBJ2-7; a possible D gene is TRBD1 (5 bases). The CDR3 is made up of 14 amino acids. Germline V lookup: CDR1 GTSNPN, CDR2 SVGIG (reference sequence). The V end lost 0 bases, the J end lost 1 base, and 10 bases lay between the germline ends. For the CDR3, the DNA is TGTGCCTGGAGTGTCTGGGGCAGGTCCTACGAGCAGTACTTC. It translates to CAWSVWGRSYEQYF.

The CDR3 DNA is TGCAGCGTTGAAGCCTCGGGGGGGAAAACCGGGGAGCTGTTTTTT. It is translated as CSVEASGGKTGELFF. This chain joins TRBV29-1 and TRBJ2-2; 8 bases map to TRBD2. Germline V gene sequence: CDR1 SQVTM, CDR2 ANQGSEA. J gave up 5 bases and V 1 base, and 6 bases lay outside the gene matches. The length of the CDR3 is 15 residues.

This clonotype has just a few counts. The gene calls are TRBV28 and TRBJ1-5; TRBD1 agrees at 9 bases. Germline trimming cut 6 bases from V and 6 bases from J; bases unmatched to any gene: 6. CDR1 MDHEN and CDR2 SYDVKM come from the germline V gene. The CDR3 has 14 amino acids. The CDR3 nucleotides read TGTGCCAGCAGATATCCGGGACAGGGTCAGCCCCAGCATTTT. Protein sequence: CASRYPGQGQPQHF.